Reported below is one TCR beta chain. Its antigen is not known. This entry belongs to a study of shared clonotypes between healthy human individuals. Whole-study findings and limits: Limited genetic and exposure-history diversity came from having few donors. Clonotype sharing among donors was expected to depend on sequencing depth.

Template for every sorted-subset replicate PCR totaled about 0.2 ug DNA, about 30,000 T cell genomes. Sequencing used immunoSEQ multiplex PCR; TCRdb keeps in-frame clones, though not all of them. The sample shows about 1 million clones, approximately 70% of them seen only once. In germline, CDR1 is MNHEY, CDR2 SVGAGI. The CDR3 loop spans 15 amino acids. The V end lost 7 bases, the J end lost 3 bases, and 17 bases lay between the germline ends. Only Caucasian adults living in Nashville, Tennessee made up the donor group. The sequencing input was memory CD4+ T cells sorted from blood. Subset reported: CD45RA-negative fraction. The receptor comes from a man younger than 35 in good health. The rearrangement links TRBV6-5 to TRBJ2-3; perhaps TRBD1 as D (7 bases). The CDR3 coding sequence is TGTGCCAGCACCCCAAGGGGGCGGGGTACAGATACGCAGTATTTT. Its protein is CASTPRGRGTDTQYF.